A selection of T cell receptor beta chains follows, all from one sample in a study of shared clonotypes between healthy human individuals. Sequencing was performed with immunoSEQ multiplex PCR; in TCRdb, only in-frame clones are kept and a portion is missing. The sample has millions of clones; approximately 94% are singletons. Sample: naive CD8+ T cells from PBMCs. The receptors here all came from a young man in good health. Some clones in this sample may be carry-over from other donors' samples. Each CDR3 is given with its conserved first and last residue. D genes are given only for firm matches. Clone size appears in some rows only: once, few, many, or a class for an expanded clone.

d_call: TRBD2
clone_size: .
cdr3_length: 16
v_call: TRBV7-8
j_call: TRBJ2-1
cdr3_aa: CASSFVLAGTVDEQFF
cdr3_nt: TGTGCCAGCAGCTTCGTATTAGCGGGGACGGTCGATGAGCAGTTCTTC

d_call: .
clone_size: .
cdr3_length: 18
v_call: TRBV23-1
j_call: TRBJ1-3
cdr3_aa: CASSRKTAWVPCGNTIYF
cdr3_nt: TGCGCCAGCAGTCGCAAAACCGCCTGGGTACCTTGTGGAAACACCATATATTTT

d_call: .
clone_size: .
cdr3_length: 15
v_call: TRBV27
j_call: TRBJ1-2
cdr3_aa: CASSNRDGSYYGYTF
cdr3_nt: TGTGCCAGCAGCAACCGGGACGGATCATACTATGGCTACACCTTC

d_call: .
clone_size: .
cdr3_length: 12
v_call: TRBV29-1
j_call: TRBJ2-1
cdr3_aa: CSAFWVYNEQFF
cdr3_nt: TGCAGCGCCTTTTGGGTCTACAATGAGCAGTTCTTC

d_call: .
clone_size: .
cdr3_length: 15
v_call: TRBV19
j_call: TRBJ1-1
cdr3_aa: CASSLNSLQNTEAFF
cdr3_nt: TGTGCCAGTAGCCTAAACAGCCTCCAGAACACTGAAGCTTTCTTT

d_call: .
clone_size: once
cdr3_length: 15
v_call: TRBV5-1
j_call: TRBJ1-1
cdr3_aa: CASSFSQGTNTEAFF
cdr3_nt: TGCGCCAGCAGCTTCTCACAGGGAACGAACACTGAAGCTTTCTTT

d_call: TRBD2
clone_size: once
cdr3_length: 15
v_call: TRBV7-9
j_call: TRBJ2-3
cdr3_aa: CASSSSGISTDTQYF
cdr3_nt: TGTGCCAGCAGCTCTAGCGGAATAAGCACAGATACGCAGTATTTT

d_call: .
clone_size: .
cdr3_length: 15
v_call: TRBV7-9
j_call: TRBJ2-7
cdr3_aa: CASSSQARFSYEQYF
cdr3_nt: TGTGCCAGCAGCTCCCAGGCTAGGTTCTCCTACGAGCAGTACTTC

d_call: .
clone_size: .
cdr3_length: 11
v_call: TRBV29-1
j_call: TRBJ2-7
cdr3_aa: CSVTGIYEQYF
cdr3_nt: TGCAGCGTTACAGGGATCTACGAGCAGTACTTC

d_call: TRBD2
clone_size: .
cdr3_length: 13
v_call: TRBV7-9
j_call: TRBJ2-7
cdr3_aa: CASSFGGVYEQYF
cdr3_nt: TGTGCCAGCAGCTTCGGGGGGGTCTACGAGCAGTACTTC

d_call: .
clone_size: .
cdr3_length: 14
v_call: TRBV19
j_call: TRBJ1-4
cdr3_aa: CASQWSEENEKLFF
cdr3_nt: TGTGCCAGCCAGTGGTCCGAAGAGAATGAAAAACTGTTTTTT

d_call: TRBD1
clone_size: .
cdr3_length: 13
v_call: TRBV19
j_call: TRBJ1-2
cdr3_aa: CASSIGGGVGYTF
cdr3_nt: TGTGCCAGTAGTATCGGAGGGGGCGTCGGCTACACCTTC

d_call: TRBD2
clone_size: .
cdr3_length: 18
v_call: TRBV5-6
j_call: TRBJ2-1
cdr3_aa: CASSLTSGRAGVINEQFF
cdr3_nt: TGTGCCAGCAGCTTGACTAGCGGGAGGGCCGGGGTCATCAATGAGCAGTTCTTC

d_call: .
clone_size: .
cdr3_length: 14
v_call: TRBV28
j_call: TRBJ1-2
cdr3_aa: CASSFRGHLNGYTF
cdr3_nt: TGTGCCAGCAGTTTCCGGGGACACCTGAATGGCTACACCTTC

d_call: .
clone_size: few
cdr3_length: 16
v_call: TRBV27
j_call: TRBJ2-3
cdr3_aa: CASSFEAATSTDTQYF
cdr3_nt: TGTGCCAGCAGTTTTGAAGCAGCTACTAGCACAGATACGCAGTATTTT

d_call: .
clone_size: .
cdr3_length: 12
v_call: TRBV7-2
j_call: TRBJ1-1
cdr3_aa: CASSAGGHEAFF
cdr3_nt: TGTGCCAGCAGCGCCGGGGGGCATGAAGCTTTCTTT

d_call: .
clone_size: once
cdr3_length: 14
v_call: TRBV5-6
j_call: TRBJ1-2
cdr3_aa: CASSPPGGFDGYTF
cdr3_nt: TGTGCCAGCAGCCCCCCCGGGGGATTTGATGGCTACACCTTC

d_call: .
clone_size: once
cdr3_length: 13
v_call: TRBV28
j_call: TRBJ1-5
cdr3_aa: CASSLLTDQPQHF
cdr3_nt: TGTGCCAGCAGTTTACTCACAGATCAGCCCCAGCATTTT

d_call: .
clone_size: .
cdr3_length: 15
v_call: TRBV11-1
j_call: TRBJ2-1
cdr3_aa: CASGPMLLAKYEQFF
cdr3_nt: TGTGCCAGCGGACCCATGCTGCTAGCGAAGTATGAGCAGTTCTTC

d_call: .
clone_size: .
cdr3_length: 14
v_call: TRBV7-7
j_call: TRBJ2-5
cdr3_aa: CASSPRLRAETQYF
cdr3_nt: TGTGCCAGCAGCCCAAGGTTGAGGGCCGAGACCCAGTACTTC

d_call: .
clone_size: .
cdr3_length: 17
v_call: TRBV19
j_call: TRBJ1-1
cdr3_aa: CASSIDSTTKTWTEAFF
cdr3_nt: TGTGCCAGTAGTATAGATTCGACTACCAAAACGTGGACTGAAGCTTTCTTT

d_call: TRBD2
clone_size: .
cdr3_length: 16
v_call: TRBV6-6
j_call: TRBJ2-1
cdr3_aa: CASSLGLAGDYNEQFF
cdr3_nt: TGTGCCAGCAGTTTGGGACTAGCGGGAGATTACAATGAGCAGTTCTTC

d_call: TRBD1
clone_size: .
cdr3_length: 15
v_call: TRBV9
j_call: TRBJ1-4
cdr3_aa: CASSPGTGGNEKLFF
cdr3_nt: TGTGCCAGCAGCCCAGGGACAGGGGGTAATGAAAAACTGTTTTTT

d_call: .
clone_size: few
cdr3_length: 15
v_call: TRBV7-9
j_call: TRBJ1-2
cdr3_aa: CASSLGVADGYGYTF
cdr3_nt: TGTGCCAGCAGCTTAGGAGTAGCGGACGGCTATGGCTACACCTTC

d_call: .
clone_size: .
cdr3_length: 14
v_call: TRBV7-9
j_call: TRBJ1-1
cdr3_aa: CASSFDRMNTEAFF
cdr3_nt: TGTGCCAGCAGCTTCGATCGTATGAACACTGAAGCTTTCTTT

d_call: TRBD2
clone_size: .
cdr3_length: 19
v_call: TRBV28
j_call: TRBJ2-1
cdr3_aa: CASSFGPSTKREYYNEQFF
cdr3_nt: TGTGCCAGCAGTTTTGGCCCCAGCACCAAGCGGGAGTACTACAATGAGCAGTTCTTC

d_call: TRBD1
clone_size: once
cdr3_length: 15
v_call: TRBV29-1
j_call: TRBJ1-2
cdr3_aa: CSVEDGTGGNYGYTF
cdr3_nt: TGCAGCGTTGAAGATGGGACAGGGGGTAACTATGGCTACACCTTC

d_call: TRBD1
clone_size: .
cdr3_length: 13
v_call: TRBV29-1
j_call: TRBJ2-7
cdr3_aa: CSVLGTGHYEQYF
cdr3_nt: TGCAGCGTCCTAGGGACAGGCCACTACGAGCAGTACTTC

d_call: .
clone_size: .
cdr3_length: 14
v_call: TRBV28
j_call: TRBJ1-5
cdr3_aa: CATTIRGTNQPQHF
cdr3_nt: TGTGCCACCACAATCAGGGGAACAAATCAGCCCCAGCATTTT

d_call: TRBD1
clone_size: .
cdr3_length: 15
v_call: TRBV7-9
j_call: TRBJ1-1
cdr3_aa: CASSAPGTGNTEAFF
cdr3_nt: TGTGCCAGCAGCGCCCCCGGGACAGGGAACACTGAAGCTTTCTTT

d_call: .
clone_size: .
cdr3_length: 15
v_call: TRBV19
j_call: TRBJ2-7
cdr3_aa: CASSIEAGSSYEQYF
cdr3_nt: TGTGCCAGTAGTATAGAGGCGGGTAGCTCCTACGAGCAGTACTTC

d_call: TRBD2
clone_size: once
cdr3_length: 18
v_call: TRBV7-2
j_call: TRBJ2-7
cdr3_aa: CASSLVGGLADLGYEQYF
cdr3_nt: TGTGCCAGCAGCTTAGTTGGGGGACTAGCGGACTTAGGCTACGAGCAGTACTTC

d_call: .
clone_size: .
cdr3_length: 20
v_call: TRBV19
j_call: TRBJ1-3
cdr3_aa: CASSPLRWENPAVSGNTIYF
cdr3_nt: TGTGCCAGTAGCCCCCTGAGGTGGGAAAACCCAGCCGTCTCTGGAAACACCATATATTTT

d_call: TRBD2
clone_size: .
cdr3_length: 14
v_call: TRBV18
j_call: TRBJ2-1
cdr3_aa: CASVAGAGYNEQFF
cdr3_nt: TGTGCCAGCGTAGCGGGAGCGGGGTACAATGAGCAGTTCTTC

d_call: TRBD1
clone_size: .
cdr3_length: 16
v_call: TRBV11-2
j_call: TRBJ1-5
cdr3_aa: CASSLGTGGLFGPQHF
cdr3_nt: TGTGCCAGCAGCTTAGGGACAGGGGGACTTTTTGGGCCCCAGCATTTT

d_call: .
clone_size: .
cdr3_length: 18
v_call: TRBV5-1
j_call: TRBJ2-5
cdr3_aa: CASSLRGGLPGGQETQYF
cdr3_nt: TGCGCCAGCAGCTTGCGAGGGGGCCTTCCGGGAGGACAGGAGACCCAGTACTTC

d_call: TRBD1
clone_size: .
cdr3_length: 15
v_call: TRBV27
j_call: TRBJ1-5
cdr3_aa: CASGKQGYSNQPQHF
cdr3_nt: TGTGCCAGCGGAAAACAGGGGTATAGCAATCAGCCCCAGCATTTT

d_call: .
clone_size: .
cdr3_length: 15
v_call: TRBV28
j_call: TRBJ1-5
cdr3_aa: CASSLYLYSNQPQHF
cdr3_nt: TGTGCCAGCAGTTTATATTTGTATAGCAATCAGCCCCAGCATTTT

d_call: TRBD2
clone_size: .
cdr3_length: 15
v_call: TRBV11-2
j_call: TRBJ2-1
cdr3_aa: CASSLGASGYNEQFF
cdr3_nt: TGTGCCAGCAGCTTAGGAGCTAGCGGTTACAATGAGCAGTTCTTC

d_call: TRBD1
clone_size: .
cdr3_length: 15
v_call: TRBV5-6
j_call: TRBJ1-2
cdr3_aa: CASRVGTGKFYGYTF
cdr3_nt: TGTGCCAGCAGGGTCGGGACAGGGAAATTCTATGGCTACACCTTC

d_call: TRBD1
clone_size: .
cdr3_length: 14
v_call: TRBV9
j_call: TRBJ1-1
cdr3_aa: CASSADRTNTEAFF
cdr3_nt: TGTGCCAGCAGCGCGGACAGGACGAACACTGAAGCTTTCTTT

d_call: .
clone_size: .
cdr3_length: 15
v_call: TRBV28
j_call: TRBJ2-2
cdr3_aa: CASTSRRINTGELFF
cdr3_nt: TGTGCCAGCACATCTAGACGGATAAACACCGGGGAGCTGTTTTTT

d_call: TRBD1
clone_size: .
cdr3_length: 16
v_call: TRBV7-3
j_call: TRBJ2-2
cdr3_aa: CASSLRGTGNTGELFF
cdr3_nt: TGTGCCAGCAGCTTACGCGGGACAGGCAACACCGGGGAGCTGTTTTTT

d_call: .
clone_size: .
cdr3_length: 16
v_call: TRBV7-9
j_call: TRBJ2-5
cdr3_aa: CASSLVPNGYQETQYF
cdr3_nt: TGTGCCAGCAGCTTAGTCCCAAACGGATACCAAGAGACCCAGTACTTC

d_call: .
clone_size: .
cdr3_length: 15
v_call: TRBV28
j_call: TRBJ1-2
cdr3_aa: CASSFFPNRDYDYTF
cdr3_nt: TGTGCCAGCAGTTTCTTCCCCAACCGGGACTATGACTACACCTTC

d_call: .
clone_size: .
cdr3_length: 15
v_call: TRBV7-3
j_call: TRBJ2-5
cdr3_aa: CASSRLGGDQETQYF
cdr3_nt: TGTGCCAGCAGCCGTTTGGGCGGCGACCAAGAGACCCAGTACTTC